This passage covers 26 T cell receptor beta chains from one sample sequenced in a study of shared clonotypes between healthy human individuals. Sequencing was performed with immunoSEQ multiplex PCR; in TCRdb, only in-frame clones are kept and a portion is missing. The data show about 670,000 clones, approximately 79% seen once. The sample was memory CD4+ T cells sorted from blood. Stated subset: CD45RA-negative fraction. The receptors shown here come from a woman under 40 in good health.

The V and J genes are TRBV30 and TRBJ1-2; D remains ambiguous. CDR1 and CDR2 (germline): GTSNPN, SVGIG (reference sequence). This CDR3 has 11 amino acids. Trimming took off 0 bases at V and 11 bases at J, with 10 bases between the two ends. The CDR3 nucleotides are TGTGCCTGGAGTGTAGGTGTGAGGTACACCTTC. The encoded protein is CAWSVGVRYTF.

The rearrangement joins TRBV9 to TRBJ2-2; 12 nucleotides agree with TRBD1. Unmatched junction bases numbered 3, after V lost 0 bases and J lost 6 bases. This CDR3 is 16 amino acids long. Germline V lookup: CDR1 SGDLS, CDR2 YYNGEE. CDR3 amino acids: CASSVGDRGRPGELFF. The DNA for the CDR3 is TGTGCCAGCAGCGTAGGGGACAGGGGGCGCCCCGGGGAGCTGTTTTTT.

The rearrangement links TRBV28 to TRBJ2-1, with 9 bases that match TRBD2. This CDR3 comprises 15 residues. V was pared by 1 base and J by 9 bases, with 7 bases of the junction left unmatched. Germline V gene lookup returns CDR1 MDHEN and CDR2 SYDVKM. CDR3 coding DNA: TGTGCCAGCAGTTTATCGGTAGCGGGAGTTTCTGAGCAGTTCTTC. Protein sequence: CASSLSVAGVSEQFF.

This clone is a singleton in its sample. The chain employs TRBV5-1 and TRBJ1-2; no firm D call. The CDR3 length is 14 residues. Trimming pared 0 bases from V and 0 bases from J, leaving 6 bases between. Germline loops: CDR1 SGHRS, CDR2 YFSETQ. CDR3 in DNA: TGCGCCAGCAGCTTGGGGGCGTCTAACTATGGCTACACCTTC. Protein product: CASSLGASNYGYTF. Full variable domain (outside the CDR3, taken from reference TRBV5-1 and TRBJ1-2): KAGVTQTPRYLIKTRGQQVTLSCSPISGHRSVSWYQQTPGQGLQFLFEYFSETQRNKGNFPGRFSGRQFSNSRSEMNVSTLELGDSALYLCASSLGASNYGYTFGSGTRLTVV.

The gene calls are TRBV28 and TRBJ2-3; no clear D gene. Trimming removed 10 bases at V and 1 base at J, with 15 bases between. The CDR3 loop spans 14 amino acids. Germline values: CDR1 MDHEN, CDR2 SYDVKM. The CDR3 loop is CATSDPGRTDTQYF. The CDR3, as DNA: TGTGCCACCTCTGATCCCGGCCGCACAGATACGCAGTATTTT.

This clone was counted a few times. The rearrangement uses TRBV10-3 and TRBJ2-7; D gene ambiguous. V gave up 3 bases and J gave up 5 bases, with 5 bases separating them. The CDR3 is 11 residues long. CDR1 and CDR2 from the germline V gene are ENHRY and SYGVKD. CDR3 in DNA: TGTGCCATCAGTGATACCCACGAGCAGTACTTC. Amino acid sequence: CAISDTHEQYF.

The chain carries TRBV28 and TRBJ2-2, with 9 bases matching TRBD1. The CDR3 covers 15 residues. CDR1 and CDR2 (germline): MDHEN, SYDVKM. V was clipped by 5 bases and J by 6 bases; unmatched bases: 7. This chain's CDR3 is CASSGTGGASGELFF. As DNA, the CDR3 is TGTGCCAGCAGTGGAACAGGGGGCGCATCCGGGGAGCTGTTTTTT.

Note on this clone: Other DNA sequences within the sample encode an identical CDR3. V gene TRBV6-4 combines with J gene TRBJ2-7, with TRBD2 as a possible D gene (6 bases). This CDR3 contains 14 residues. The germline V and J ends were trimmed by 5 bases and 0 bases, with 11 bases remaining between them. Germline-derived CDR1 and CDR2 are MRHNA and SNTAGT. The CDR3 region is CASSRDFSSYEQYF. The CDR3 nucleotides read TGTGCCAGCAGTCGGGACTTTAGCTCCTACGAGCAGTACTTC.

V gene TRBV9 combines with J gene TRBJ2-5; a weak D match, TRBD2 (6 bases). The CDR3 totals 14 residues. Germline V lookup: CDR1 SGDLS, CDR2 YYNGEE. Deletions cut 3 bases from V and 2 bases from J, with 11 bases between. The CDR3: CASSGRGWQETQYF. The CDR3 DNA follows: TGTGCCAGCAGCGGGAGGGGATGGCAAGAGACCCAGTACTTC.

The rearrangement joins TRBV18 to TRBJ2-7; 8 positions agree with TRBD1. The CDR3 consists of 14 residues. V was clipped by 6 bases and J by 3 bases; unmatched bases: 7. CDR1 KGHSH and CDR2 LQKENI come from the germline V gene. CDR3: CASSSGGASYEQYF. CDR3 nucleotides: TGTGCCAGCTCGTCAGGGGGCGCAAGCTACGAGCAGTACTTC.

This sequence joins TRBV19 and TRBJ1-1, with D hard to call. The CDR3 spans 13 residues. With 5 bases removed from V and 6 bases from J, the gap between germline ends came to 13 bases. Germline V gene data show CDR1 as LNHDA and CDR2 as SQIVND (reference sequence). The CDR3 nucleotides are TGTGCCAGTAGTCTTCGATGGGCGGCTGAAGCTTTCTTT. Protein product: CASSLRWAAEAFF.

This clone has at least ten counts. Other nucleotide sequences in the sample specify the same CDR3. The chain employs TRBV9 and TRBJ2-6; D remains ambiguous. V was trimmed by 1 base and J by 4 bases, leaving 3 bases between them. The CDR3 consists of 13 residues. The V gene's germline CDR1 is SGDLS and CDR2 YYNGEE. CDR3 DNA sequence: TGTGCCAGCAGCGTAACCGGGGCCAACGTCCTGACTTTC. Residues: CASSVTGANVLTF.

V gene TRBV28 combines with J gene TRBJ2-7; a possible D gene is TRBD1 (5 bases). Germline values: CDR1 MDHEN, CDR2 SYDVKM. The CDR3 has 12 residues. V lost 7 bases and J lost 6, with 13 bases in between. The CDR3 coding sequence is TGTGCCAGCACCCCCATAGGGGTCGAGCAGTACTTC. This gives the protein CASTPIGVEQYF.

V is TRBV28 and J is TRBJ1-5, with a possible D match to TRBD1 (5 bases). The V end lost 3 bases, the J end lost 2 bases, and 14 bases lay between the germline ends. CDR1 and CDR2 from the germline V gene are MDHEN and SYDVKM. The CDR3 has 16 residues. This CDR3 is CASSFGARAGNQPQHF. In DNA, the CDR3 is TGTGCCAGCAGTTTTGGGGCGCGGGCAGGCAATCAGCCCCAGCATTTT. The full variable domain, completed using reference TRBV28 and TRBJ1-5, is DVKVTQSSRYLVKRTGEKVFLECVQDMDHENMFWYRQDPGLGLRLIYFSYDVKMKEKGDIPEGYSVSREKKERFSLILESASTNQTSMYLCASSFGARAGNQPQHFGDGTRLSIL.

Comment on this clone: A far larger clone is off by one base, so a read error is likely. This chain connects TRBV7-3 to TRBJ1-1; 8 nucleotides agree with TRBD1. Looked up from germline, CDR1 is SGHTA and CDR2 is FQGTGA. Trimming took 3 bases from V and 1 from J; bases not matched to a gene: 1. This CDR3 has 14 amino acids. CDR3 nucleotide sequence: TGTGCCAGCAGCTTCCAGGGGGCGAACACTGAAGCTTTCTTT. It is translated as CASSFQGANTEAFF.

The chain links TRBV5-1 to TRBJ2-1; perhaps TRBD1 as D (6 bases). The CDR3 runs to 15 residues. Trimming left V 0 bases short and J 7 bases short, with 14 bases between. CDR1 and CDR2 (germline): SGHRS, YFSETQ. The CDR3 loop reads CASSLASGAGNEQFF. The DNA for the CDR3 is TGCGCCAGCAGCTTGGCCTCAGGGGCTGGAAATGAGCAGTTCTTC.

The chain has TRBV2 and TRBJ2-7, with D uncertain. Germline loops: CDR1 SNHLY, CDR2 FYNNEI. Deletions cut 5 bases from V and 5 bases from J, with 16 bases between. CDR3 size: 14 residues. The CDR3: CASSQTEQFHEQYF. The CDR3 region has the DNA TGTGCCAGCAGTCAGACCGAGCAGTTCCACGAGCAGTACTTC.

This clone was seen only once. This chain uses TRBV19 with TRBJ2-7; D call uncertain. The CDR3 is 13 residues long. CDR1 is LNHDA, CDR2 SQIVND, per germline (reference sequence). The ends were cut back, 6 bases at V and 5 bases at J, with 14 bases in the middle. As DNA, the CDR3 is TGTGCCAGTAGGAGGACGGGCGCTAACGAGCAGTACTTC. Protein product: CASRRTGANEQYF. The variable domain in full, with the rest retrieved from reference TRBV19 and TRBJ2-7, is DGGITQSPKYLFRKEGQNVTLSCEQNLNHDAMYWYRQDPGQGLRLIYYSQIVNDFQKGDIAEGYSVSREKKESFPLTVTSAQKNPTAFYLCASRRTGANEQYFGPGTRLTVT.

The V call is TRBV19, the J call TRBJ1-4, with a possible D match to TRBD1 (6 bases). The CDR3 runs 15 residues. Germline loops: CDR1 LNHDA, CDR2 SQIVND (reference sequence). Trimming removed 5 bases at V and 5 bases at J, with 15 bases between. In DNA, the CDR3 is TGTGCCAGTAGTTCACCTTTCCAGGGGAATGAAAAACTGTTTTTT. It translates to CASSSPFQGNEKLFF.

To note about this clone: The same CDR3 arises from other DNA sequences in this sample as well. This chain uses TRBV14 with TRBJ2-1; 9 positions match TRBD2. V dropped 4 bases and J dropped 0; count of bases not matched to a gene: 1. Per germline, CDR1 SGHDN and CDR2 FVKESK. CDR3 length: 15 amino acids. Here the CDR3 reads CASSLLAGSYNEQFF. In DNA, the CDR3 is TGTGCCAGCAGCCTACTAGCGGGCTCCTACAATGAGCAGTTCTTC.

The sample holds a few counts of this clone. This chain joins TRBV27 and TRBJ2-7; 7 bases align to TRBD1. This CDR3 spans 15 amino acids. Germline V lookup: CDR1 MNHEY, CDR2 SMNVEV (reference sequence). V shed 4 bases, J shed 7 bases, and the junction held 13 bases outside the gene matches. The CDR3 sequence is CASSWPGTAIWEQYF. CDR3 sequence (DNA): TGTGCCAGCAGTTGGCCAGGGACAGCTATCTGGGAGCAGTACTTC.

The chain is built from TRBV6-1 and TRBJ1-4, with TRBD1 as a possible D gene (5 bases). V lost 5 bases to trimming and J lost 7 bases, with 11 bases between them. The CDR3 extends over 13 amino acids. Germline values: CDR1 MNHNS, CDR2 SASEGT. This CDR3 reads CASSRDLREKLFF. CDR3 DNA: TGTGCCAGCAGTCGGGACTTGCGTGAAAAACTGTTTTTT.

In its sample, this clone was seen a few times. The chain couples TRBV5-1 to TRBJ1-4; unclear D gene. V was clipped by 3 bases and J by 8 bases, with 8 bases between them. Per the germline V gene, CDR1 is SGHRS and CDR2 is YFSETQ. The CDR3 has 12 amino acids. CDR3 bases: TGCGCCAGCAGCTCTGGAGGGGAAAAACTGTTTTTT. Its protein product is CASSSGGEKLFF.

This chain uses TRBV6-1 with TRBJ1-2; D remains ambiguous. The CDR3 is 15 amino acids. V lost 2 bases and J 5 bases, leaving 15 bases between the germline ends. CDR1 is MNHNS, CDR2 SASEGT, per germline. The CDR3 bases are TGTGCCAGCAGTGAACCTTCGGGCCCTCAATATGGCTACACCTTC. This sequence encodes CASSEPSGPQYGYTF.

The V and J genes are TRBV9 and TRBJ1-2; the D is unclear. This CDR3 is built from 14 residues. V was trimmed by 0 bases and J by 4 bases, leaving 10 bases between them. Germline-derived CDR1 and CDR2 are SGDLS and YYNGEE. The CDR3 DNA reads as TGTGCCAGCAGCGTAGACACCAAGAGCTATGGCTACACCTTC. It translates to CASSVDTKSYGYTF.

This clone has just one count. CDR3 DNA: TGTGCCAGCGGGGCCCCGAACACCGGGGAGCTGTTTTTT. Amino acid sequence: CASGAPNTGELFF. This chain joins TRBV7-7 and TRBJ2-2; D possibly corresponds to TRBD1 (5 bases). The CDR3 totals 13 residues. Germline-derived CDR1 and CDR2 are SSHAT and FNYEAQ (reference sequence). V lost 8 bases to trimming and J lost 0 bases, with 7 bases between them.